The sequence of this T cell receptor beta chain was determined in a study of PD-1 blockade in classical Hodgkin lymphoma. Study in general: The patients were dosed with nivolumab 3 mg/kg, infused intravenously every 2 weeks. Whole-study results and caveats: It was CD4+ TCR diversity, not CD8+, that rose significantly by C4D1.

Here immunoSEQ multiplex PCR was the method, and the copy in TCRdb shows in-frame clones only, minus some. The table has 18,000 or so clones, about three quarters seen once. Concerning this clone itself: Its target is not known.

Time point here: cycle 4 day 1 (C4D1), after six to seven weeks of nivolumab. Each of the patients experienced relapse following autologous stem cell transplantation, and their brentuximab vedotin exposure differed. Isolation of CD4+ T cells from thawed PBMCs was performed by magnetic negative selection. The CDR3 is 14 amino acids. V gave up 3 bases and J gave up 4 bases; unmatched junction bases: 5. CDR1 is KGHSH and CDR2 is LQKENI in the germline V gene. The sequencing here drew on CD4+ T cells from blood, taken before the fourth cycle of nivolumab. The origin of this receptor is a human donor with classical Hodgkin lymphoma. The V gene is TRBV18, the J gene TRBJ2-7; 8 nucleotides align to TRBD1. The CDR3 DNA follows: TGTGCCAGCTCACCTTCTAGGACAGGGTACGAGCAGTACTTC. Amino acids: CASSPSRTGYEQYF.